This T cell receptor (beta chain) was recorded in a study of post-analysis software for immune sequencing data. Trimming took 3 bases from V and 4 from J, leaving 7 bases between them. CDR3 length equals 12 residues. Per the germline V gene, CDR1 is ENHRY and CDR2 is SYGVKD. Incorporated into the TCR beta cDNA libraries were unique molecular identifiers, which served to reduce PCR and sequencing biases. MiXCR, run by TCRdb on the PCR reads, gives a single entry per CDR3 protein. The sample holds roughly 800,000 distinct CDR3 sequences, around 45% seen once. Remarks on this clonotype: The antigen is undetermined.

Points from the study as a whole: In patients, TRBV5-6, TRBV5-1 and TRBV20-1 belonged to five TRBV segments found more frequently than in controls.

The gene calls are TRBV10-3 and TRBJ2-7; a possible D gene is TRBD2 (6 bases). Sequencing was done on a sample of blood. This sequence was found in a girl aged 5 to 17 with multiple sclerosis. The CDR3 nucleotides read TGTGCCATCAGTGATGGGGGGTACGAGCAGTACTTC. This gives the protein CAISDGGYEQYF.